This T cell receptor (beta chain) was found in a study of T cells after yellow fever vaccination. In germline, CDR1 is SGHRS, CDR2 YFSETQ. Trimming at V came to 5 bases and at J to 2 bases, leaving 16 bases not matched to a gene. The CDR3 loop spans 17 amino acids. Ten or more counts support this clonotype. Antigen specificity is unknown. Findings and caveats of the study: Primary-vaccination clones mostly resurfaced post-booster (around 95% CD4, approximately 89% CD8).

TCRdb analysed the 5' RACE reads with MiXCR anew, one entry per CDR3 protein. Counted here are under 250,000 distinct CDR3 sequences, 6.9% occurring once; the ten biggest clones make up roughly 0.9%. This receptor was taken from a man in his thirties or forties who received the YFV17D yellow fever vaccine. Sample: CD4+ T cells sorted from PBMCs, taken 15 days after the yellow fever booster vaccination. The chain has TRBV5-1 and TRBJ2-7, with TRBD2 matching over 7 bases. CDR3 in DNA: TGCGCCAGCAGACCCCTTTTGGGAGGGAGAATGCCCTACGAGCAGTACTTC. This gives the protein CASRPLLGGRMPYEQYF.